This TCR beta chain was captured by sequencing in a study of Graves' ophthalmopathy and Graves' hyperthyroidism. Ophthalmopathy donors' eye disease showed moderate-to-severe activity, CAS of at least 3, NOSPECS of at least 4 and duration under 3 months. A volume of 8 to 10 ml of fresh peripheral blood supplied the PBMCs. This clonotype came up a few times. As yet, its antigen is unknown. The CDR3 length is 16 residues. V was trimmed by 0 bases and J by 3 bases, leaving 12 bases between them. The germline CDR1 and CDR2 sequences are MGHRA and YSYEKL. RNA transcripts provided the template for amplifying TCR beta CDR3 regions. Scientists carried out first-round RT-PCR using HTBI primers and then a second-round multiplex PCR. TCRdb independently ran MiXCR on the multiplex PCR reads; one entry per CDR3 protein. The sample includes 300,000 to 350,000 distinct CDR3 sequences, roughly a sixth of them seen just once.

Whole-study findings and limits: Detected in blood as well were most expanded thyroid clonotypes with frequency above 0.001.

The sample consisted of peripheral blood. V is TRBV4-1 and J is TRBJ1-5; maybe TRBD1 (6 bases). The origin of this receptor is an adult man with Graves' ophthalmopathy. The CDR3 bases are TGCGCCAGCAGCCAAGATACAGGGTCGTCCAATCAGCCCCAGCATTTT. Translation gives CASSQDTGSSNQPQHF.